Below are 13 T cell receptor beta chains sequenced from a single sample in a study of T cells in Graves' hyperthyroidism and ophthalmopathy (dated by TCRdb to between 2019 and 2020). Library preparation was by multiplex PCR. Sequencer: Illumina HiSeq 2000. TCR beta CDR3 regions were amplified from RNA transcripts. The first round of RT-PCR for the TCR CDR3 was performed with the HTBI primer set and the Qiagen OneStep RT-PCR kit. TCRdb itself trimmed the public reads at Q25 with fastp, ran MiXCR and retained productive beta chains. Rows with one shared CDR3 protein collapse into an entry with the most common genes and DNA. This sample is represented by under 800,000 distinct CDR3 sequences; roughly 15% of them were singletons. The leading ten clones occupy 9.5% to 13% of the sample. The sample taken for sequencing was blood. Source of these receptors: a woman under 30 with Graves' hyperthyroidism.

This chain connects TRBV2 to TRBJ2-1; 9 bases fit TRBD1. This CDR3 spans 15 amino acids. CDR1 SNHLY and CDR2 FYNNEI come from the germline V gene. Trimming took 5 bases from V and 5 from J; bases not matched to a gene: 7. The CDR3 DNA is TGTGCCAGCAGTTACCCGGGACAGGGTCACAATGAGCAGTTCTTC. This encodes CASSYPGQGHNEQFF.

This clonotype was found many times. CDR3 DNA sequence: TGCGCCAGCAGCCATAACGTTCTTAGGACAGGGTACTATGGCTACACCTTC. As protein: CASSHNVLRTGYYGYTF. The genes are TRBV4-3 and TRBJ1-2, with 8 bases identical to TRBD1. The V gene's germline CDR1 is LGHNA and CDR2 YSLEER. This CDR3 is 17 amino acids long. J gave up 3 bases and V 3 bases, and 12 bases lay outside the gene matches.

V is TRBV6-2 or TRBV6-3 and J is TRBJ2-2; D is unclear. The germline V and J ends were trimmed by 8 bases and 2 bases, with 15 bases remaining between them. CDR1 is MNHEY, CDR2 SVGEGT, per germline. This CDR3 spans 15 amino acids. The CDR3 sequence is CASGALPPNTGELFF. The CDR3 nucleotides are TGTGCCAGCGGCGCACTACCACCTAACACCGGGGAGCTGTTTTTT.

The chain carries TRBV29-1 and TRBJ1-3, with D uncertain. In germline, CDR1 is SQVTM, CDR2 ANQGSEA. V dropped 3 bases and J dropped 1 base, with 7 bases sitting between them. This CDR3 spans 13 amino acids. The CDR3 nucleotides are TGCAGCGTTGATCTGGGTTCTGGAAACACCATATATTTT. It codes for CSVDLGSGNTIYF. The full variable domain, rest sourced from reference TRBV29-1 and TRBJ1-3, is SAVISQKPSRDICQRGTSLTIQCQVDSQVTMMFWYRQQPGQSLTLIATANQGSEATYESGFVIDKFPISRPNLTFSTLTVSNMSPEDSSIYLCSVDLGSGNTIYFGEGSWLTVV.

This chain joins TRBV2 and TRBJ1-2, with no clear D. CDR1 is SNHLY, CDR2 FYNNEI, per germline. V shed 3 bases and J shed 1 base, with 9 bases lying between them. This CDR3 comprises 14 residues. The CDR3 loop is CASSDHRLNYGYTF. DNA of the CDR3: TGTGCCAGCAGTGACCACAGACTTAACTATGGCTACACCTTC.

This chain connects TRBV20-1 to TRBJ2-6; 15 bases are a match to TRBD2. With V trimmed by 6 bases and J by 2 bases, 5 bases remained unmatched. The V gene's germline CDR1 is DFQATT and CDR2 SNEGSKA (reference sequence). This CDR3 comprises 17 residues. The CDR3 DNA sequence: TGCAGTGCCCCCCGGACTAGCGGGAGGGCTGGGGCCAACGTCCTGACTTTC. This sequence encodes CSAPRTSGRAGANVLTF.

This clonotype turned up a few times. This chain joins TRBV5-6 and TRBJ2-2; possible D gene TRBD1, 6 bases. Germline V gene data show CDR1 as SGHDT and CDR2 as YYEEEE. Deletions cut 4 bases from V and 3 bases from J, with 16 bases between. The CDR3 is 16 amino acids. CDR3 DNA sequence: TGTGCCAGCAGCGTTGCCCCTGGACAGTACACCGGGGAGCTGTTTTTT. Translated: CASSVAPGQYTGELFF.

The rearrangement joins TRBV20-1 to TRBJ2-7; weak D call: TRBD1 (6 bases). CDR1 DFQATT and CDR2 SNEGSKA come from the germline V gene (reference sequence). This CDR3 spans 13 amino acids. Trimming cost V 3 bases and J 4 bases, with 13 bases left between them. DNA for the CDR3: TGCAGTGCTAGGGTCAGGGGAAAGTACGAGCAGTACTTC. Translating gives CSARVRGKYEQYF.

This clonotype has just a few counts. The gene calls are TRBV12-3 or TRBV12-4 and TRBJ2-2; 10 bases are a match to TRBD2. This CDR3 contains 15 residues. With 9 bases clipped from V and 1 base from J, the junction kept 5 bases outside the gene matches. The CDR3 nucleotides are TGTGCCAGTCTCCGACTAGCGGGGAACACCGGGGAGCTGTTTTTT. It codes for CASLRLAGNTGELFF.

J is TRBJ1-4 and V is TRBV20-1; D is ambiguous. Germline-derived CDR1 and CDR2 are DFQATT and SNEGSKA (reference sequence). The CDR3 is 15 residues long. V was trimmed by 3 bases and J by 6 bases, leaving 17 bases between them. The CDR3 sequence: CSASSIREPDEKLFF. DNA for the CDR3: TGCAGTGCTAGTTCAATAAGGGAACCTGATGAAAAACTGTTTTTT.

At least ten counts were recorded for this clonotype. V gene TRBV7-9 combines with J gene TRBJ2-1; 9 positions agree with TRBD1. The CDR3 runs 15 residues. CDR1 SEHNR and CDR2 FQNEAQ come from the germline V gene (reference sequence). With 4 bases clipped from V and 10 bases from J, the junction kept 11 bases outside the gene matches. The CDR3 reads CASSYGTGSFGEQFF. CDR3 sequence (DNA): TGTGCCAGCAGCTACGGGACAGGGTCTTTTGGGGAGCAGTTCTTC.

This clonotype was counted only a few times. The junction shows a germline mismatch at one end, possibly a read error. This chain links TRBV7-3 with TRBJ2-3; no reliable D call. Germline loops: CDR1 SGHTA, CDR2 FQGTGA. The CDR3 is 13 amino acids. The CDR3 protein is CASSPPRTDTRYF. The CDR3 DNA follows: TGTGCCAGCAGCCCTCCTCGCACAGATACGCGGTATTTT. Looking up the rest from reference TRBV7-3 and TRBJ2-3 gives the full variable domain: GAGVSQTPSNKVTEKGKYVELRCDPISGHTALYWYRQSLGQGPEFLIYFQGTGAADDSGLPNDRFFAVRPEGSVSTLKIQRTERGDSAVYLCASSPPRTDTRYFGPGTRLTVL.

In its sample, this clonotype was seen a few times. The J gene is TRBJ1-3, the V gene TRBV11-2; TRBD1 is a possible D gene (6 bases). Germline assignment: CDR1 SGHAT and CDR2 FQNNGV. V shed 5 bases and J shed 8 bases, with 16 bases lying between them. The CDR3 totals 14 residues. This CDR3 is CASSGDRIWDTIYF. The CDR3 DNA sequence: TGTGCCAGCAGCGGCGACAGGATTTGGGACACCATATATTTT.